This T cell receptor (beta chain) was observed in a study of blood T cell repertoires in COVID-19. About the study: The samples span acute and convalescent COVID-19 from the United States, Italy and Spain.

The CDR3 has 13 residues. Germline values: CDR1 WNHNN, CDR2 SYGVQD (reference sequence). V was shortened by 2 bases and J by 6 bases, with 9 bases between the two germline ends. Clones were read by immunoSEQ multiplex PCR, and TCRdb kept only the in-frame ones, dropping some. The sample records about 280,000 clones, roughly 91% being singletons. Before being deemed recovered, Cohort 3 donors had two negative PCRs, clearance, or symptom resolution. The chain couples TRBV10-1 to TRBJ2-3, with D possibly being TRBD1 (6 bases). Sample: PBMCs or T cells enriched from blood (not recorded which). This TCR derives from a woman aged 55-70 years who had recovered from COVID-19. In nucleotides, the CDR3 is TGCGCCAGCAGTGAGAGGGGGTTGGATACGCAGTATTTT. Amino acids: CASSERGLDTQYF.